This T cell receptor (beta chain) is from a study of metastatic and nonmetastatic thyroid tumors. V shed 6 bases and J shed 7 bases, with 10 bases lying between them. Germline-derived CDR1 and CDR2 are LNHDA and SQIVND (reference sequence). The CDR3 contains 13 residues. Patients underwent thyroid surgery, and none had received any treatment before it. Findings and caveats of the study: For both blood and tumor, malignant thyroid tumors reportedly showed significantly higher TCR beta diversity than benign nodules did.

This clone came up many times. Its antigen is as yet unknown. TCRdb re-analyzed the PCR reads through MiXCR. In the table there are some 55,000 clones, under 30% of which are singletons. The gene calls are TRBV19 and TRBJ1-6; a weak D match, TRBD1 (5 bases). Sample: blood. This TCR was recovered from a female donor with papillary thyroid cancer or a benign thyroid nodule (not recorded which). Some clones in this sample may be carry-over from other donors' samples. The CDR3 is CASSPRTNSPLHF. In nucleotides, the CDR3 is TGTGCCAGTAGCCCGAGGACAAATTCACCCCTCCACTTT.